This TCR beta chain was profiled in a study of blood T cell repertoires in COVID-19. The data were produced by immunoSEQ multiplex PCR, yet TCRdb's version contains in-frame clones alone and is incomplete. This repertoire shows fewer than 300,000 clones, around 87% found once; its top ten account for under 2.5%. V was cut by 0 bases and J by 4 bases, with 10 bases left in between. From germline, CDR1 is SNHLY and CDR2 FYNNEI. The CDR3 is made up of 16 amino acids. The sequence derives from a woman aged 50 to 60 with acute or convalescent COVID-19. The chain combines TRBV2 with TRBJ2-6; unclear D gene. The sequenced sample was peripheral blood. CDR3 amino acids: CASSEATVRGANVLTF. CDR3 DNA: TGTGCCAGCAGTGAAGCTACAGTCCGAGGGGCCAACGTCCTGACTTTC.